These 30 T cell receptor beta chains were all obtained from the same sample, sequenced in a study of OX40 agonist ivuxolimab in advanced cancers. The library was obtained by the immunoSEQ multiplex PCR assay. TCRdb carries this immuneACCESS record with in-frame sequences only. Its versions omit some clonotypes, under half of them owing to an unresolved V gene in the studies checked, with the rest unexplained. The sample has 45,000 or so clones on record, more than 70% of them singletons. The top ten constitute about 7.5% of the sample. Here the sequenced sample was CD4+ or CD8+ T cells sorted from blood, taken in a trial of the OX40 agonist ivuxolimab. These receptors were taken from an adult with an advanced solid tumor such as melanoma, head and neck, liver or kidney cancer.

A single count supports this clone. The chain has TRBV30 and TRBJ2-7, with 7 bases lining up with TRBD2. Germline V gives CDR1 GTSNPN, CDR2 SVGIG (reference sequence). The CDR3 sequence is 13 residues long. V dropped 4 bases and J dropped 6; count of bases not matched to a gene: 9. The CDR3 reads CAWNRGDRSEQYF. CDR3 nucleotides: TGTGCCTGGAACCGGGGGGATCGTAGCGAGCAGTACTTC.

The genes are TRBV29-1 and TRBJ2-1; D remains ambiguous. CDR3 size: 9 residues. Germline V gene lookup returns CDR1 SQVTM and CDR2 ANQGSEA. The germline V and J ends were trimmed by 6 bases and 8 bases, with 5 bases remaining between them. This chain's CDR3 is CSVGYEQFF. The CDR3 nucleotides are TGCAGCGTAGGTTATGAGCAGTTCTTC.

This chain connects TRBV7-8 to TRBJ2-7, with D perhaps given as TRBD1 or TRBD2 (5 bases each). Germline V gene data show CDR1 as SGHVS and CDR2 as FQNEAQ. V was pared by 0 bases and J by 1 base, with 10 bases between. The CDR3 loop spans 15 amino acids. The CDR3 DNA reads TGTGCCAGCAGCTTAGCAGGGGACGTTTCCTACGAGCAGTACTTC. Translated: CASSLAGDVSYEQYF.

CDR3 nucleotides: TGTGCCAGCAGCTTCGACAGCTATGGCTACACCTTC. Translation: CASSFDSYGYTF. The V call is TRBV5-6, the J call TRBJ1-2, with D possibly being TRBD1 (5 bases). CDR3 length: 12 residues. Deletions cut 2 bases from V and 4 bases from J, with 6 bases between. Germline CDR1 and CDR2: SGHDT and YYEEEE. The whole variable domain, filled in from reference TRBV5-6 and TRBJ1-2, reads DAGVTQSPTHLIKTRGQQVTLRCSPKSGHDTVSWYQQALGQGPQFIFQYYEEEERQRGNFPDRFSGHQFPNYSSELNVNALLLGDSALYLCASSFDSYGYTFGSGTRLTVV.

The chain recombines TRBV9 with TRBJ2-1, with D maybe TRBD2 (5 bases). This CDR3 is 17 amino acids long. Trimming pared 2 bases from V and 0 bases from J, leaving 15 bases between. Germline V gives CDR1 SGDLS, CDR2 YYNGEE. CDR3 region: CASSVSSDLSSYNEQFF. CDR3 DNA: TGTGCCAGCAGCGTGAGTAGCGATTTGAGCTCCTACAATGAGCAGTTCTTC.

This chain uses TRBV11-2 with TRBJ1-2; D might be TRBD1 (5 bases). Germline loops: CDR1 SGHAT, CDR2 FQNNGV. This CDR3 comprises 17 residues. Trimming removed 2 bases from V and 2 bases from J, with 18 bases in between. CDR3 sequence reads: CASSLRLTSTENYGYTF. As DNA, the CDR3 is TGTGCCAGCAGCTTACGGCTAACCTCGACAGAAAACTATGGCTACACCTTC.

This clone was picked up one time. The chain links TRBV7-3 to TRBJ2-2, with TRBD2 matching 13 bases. The CDR3 has 15 amino acids. The V gene's germline CDR1 is SGHTA and CDR2 FQGTGA. Trimming removed 5 bases from V and 4 bases from J; junction bases left unmatched: 1. DNA of the CDR3: TGTGCCAGCAGCCGGACTAGCGGGAGCACCGGGGAGCTGTTTTTT. This gives the protein CASSRTSGSTGELFF. Drawing the rest from reference TRBV7-3 and TRBJ2-2, the complete variable domain is GAGVSQTPSNKVTEKGKYVELRCDPISGHTALYWYRQSLGQGPEFLIYFQGTGAADDSGLPNDRFFAVRPEGSVSTLKIQRTERGDSAVYLCASSRTSGSTGELFFGEGSRLTVL.

A word on this clone: The same CDR3 also results from other DNA sequences found in this sample. This rearrangement joins TRBV11-2 to TRBJ1-1; tentatively, D is TRBD1 (5 bases). V was clipped by 4 bases and J by 4 bases, with 10 bases between them. Looked up from germline, CDR1 is SGHAT and CDR2 is FQNNGV. The CDR3 runs to 13 residues. CDR3 DNA sequence: TGTGCCAGCAGCTCTCAGGGAGGCACTGAAGCTTTCTTT. As protein: CASSSQGGTEAFF.

This chain uses TRBV4-1 with TRBJ1-1, with TRBD1 matching 10 bases. This CDR3 is built from 19 residues. Trimming at V came to 0 bases and at J to 5 bases, leaving 15 bases not matched to a gene. CDR1 is MGHRA, CDR2 YSYEKL, per germline. This CDR3 reads CASSQDAVRTGGLNTEAFF. The DNA for the CDR3 is TGCGCCAGCAGCCAAGATGCCGTTCGGACAGGGGGACTTAATACTGAAGCTTTCTTT.

This chain links TRBV6-1 with TRBJ2-1; tentatively, D is TRBD2 (5 bases). The CDR3 totals 14 residues. V lost 10 bases, J lost 9 bases, and 22 bases lay in between. Germline CDR1 is MNHNS and CDR2 is SASEGT. CDR3 coding DNA: TGTGCCACCTTCGACCGACTATTCAGGAGTGAGCAGTTCTTC. Protein sequence: CATFDRLFRSEQFF.

The chain employs TRBV18 and TRBJ1-3; no clear D. V was clipped by 0 bases and J by 0 bases, with 9 bases between them. The germline gives CDR1 KGHSH, CDR2 LQKENI. This CDR3 spans 16 amino acids. CDR3: CASSPPNGRSGNTIYF. Here the CDR3 DNA reads TGTGCCAGCTCACCACCAAACGGACGCTCTGGAAACACCATATATTTT.

The V and J genes are TRBV15 and TRBJ1-1; D unclear. This CDR3 spans 14 amino acids. Deletions cut 0 bases from V and 3 bases from J, with 8 bases between. Germline CDR1 and CDR2: LNHNV and YYDKDF (reference sequence). The CDR3 loop is CATSRDRYDTEAFF. The CDR3 nucleotides are TGTGCCACCAGCAGAGATCGTTACGACACTGAAGCTTTCTTT.

The rearrangement uses TRBV19 and TRBJ2-4; 9 bases map to TRBD2. V was clipped by 1 base and J by 4 bases; unmatched bases: 5. Germline V gives CDR1 LNHDA, CDR2 SQIVND (reference sequence). CDR3 length: 16 amino acids. The CDR3 spells CASSIGGTSGKNIQYF. CDR3 coding DNA: TGTGCCAGTAGTATAGGTGGTACTAGCGGGAAAAACATTCAGTACTTC. Full variable domain (remainder filled in from reference TRBV19 and TRBJ2-4): DGGITQSPKYLFRKEGQNVTLSCEQNLNHDAMYWYRQDPGQGLRLIYYSQIVNDFQKGDIAEGYSVSREKKESFPLTVTSAQKNPTAFYLCASSIGGTSGKNIQYFGAGTRLSVL.

This rearrangement joins TRBV6-1 to TRBJ2-7; 10 bases are shared with TRBD1. The CDR3 totals 15 residues. The germline V gene has CDR1 MNHNS and CDR2 SASEGT. V trimming: 4 bases; J trimming: 4 bases; junction bases outside the gene matches: 7. CDR3 DNA sequence: TGTGCCAGCAGTGCCCGGGACAGGGGAGTATACGAGCAGTACTTC. Protein product: CASSARDRGVYEQYF.

The chain combines TRBV5-1 with TRBJ2-5, with 10 bases that match TRBD2. Germline CDR1 is SGHRS and CDR2 is YFSETQ. This CDR3 contains 16 residues. J was trimmed by 4 bases and V by 0 bases; bases with no gene match: 6. The CDR3 reads CASSLGAAGGPETQYF. As DNA, the CDR3 is TGCGCCAGCAGCTTGGGGGCAGCGGGAGGGCCAGAGACCCAGTACTTC. Filled out from reference TRBV5-1 and TRBJ2-5, the complete variable domain reads KAGVTQTPRYLIKTRGQQVTLSCSPISGHRSVSWYQQTPGQGLQFLFEYFSETQRNKGNFPGRFSGRQFSNSRSEMNVSTLELGDSALYLCASSLGAAGGPETQYFGPGTRLLVL.

The chain couples TRBV7-2 to TRBJ2-5; no definite D call. The ends were cut back, 1 base at V and 5 bases at J, with 5 bases in the middle. Germline V CDR1 and CDR2: SGHTA, FQGNSA. This CDR3 has 12 residues. The CDR3 loop is CASSLGFETQYF. CDR3 bases: TGTGCCAGCAGCTTAGGTTTCGAGACCCAGTACTTC.

This clone was observed once. The V gene is TRBV13, the J gene TRBJ1-6; 8 bases are a match to TRBD1. CDR1 is PRHDT and CDR2 is FYEKMQ in the germline V gene (reference sequence). The CDR3 length is 17 residues. After removal of 5 bases from V and 2 bases from J, the junction contained 8 bases not matched to a gene. The CDR3 DNA reads as TGTGCCAGCAGCCACAGACAGGGGAGCCCCTATAATTCACCCCTCCACTTT. Protein product: CASSHRQGSPYNSPLHF.

The gene calls are TRBV27 and TRBJ1-2; perhaps TRBD1 as D (5 bases). The CDR3 contains 13 residues. Germline CDR1 is MNHEY and CDR2 is SMNVEV (reference sequence). Trimming stripped 2 bases from V and 7 bases from J, with 11 bases between. This CDR3 is CASSLAGFGGYTF. The DNA for the CDR3 is TGTGCCAGCAGTTTAGCAGGGTTCGGTGGCTACACCTTC.

The chain links TRBV30 to TRBJ2-2; D is uncertain. Germline V gene data show CDR1 as GTSNPN and CDR2 as SVGIG (reference sequence). The CDR3 spans 12 residues. V shed 3 bases and J shed 6 bases, with 8 bases lying between them. CDR3 loop: CAWSGFSGELFF. The CDR3 nucleotides are TGTGCCTGGAGCGGTTTCTCCGGGGAGCTGTTTTTT. The entire variable domain, with the rest obtained from reference TRBV30 and TRBJ2-2, is as follows: SQTIHQWPATLVQPVGSPLSLECTVEGTSNPNLYWYRQAAGRGLQLLFYSVGIGQISSEVPQNLSASRPQDRQFILSSKKLLLSDSGFYLCAWSGFSGELFFGEGSRLTVL.

This chain links TRBV7-3 with TRBJ2-7; TRBD1 matches 8 bases. V trimming: 5 bases; J trimming: 1 base; junction bases outside the gene matches: 7. Germline V gene data show CDR1 as SGHTA and CDR2 as FQGTGA. The CDR3 is 15 amino acids. The CDR3 protein is CASSHAGGYSYEQYF. CDR3 coding DNA: TGTGCCAGCAGCCACGCAGGGGGCTATTCCTACGAGCAGTACTTC.

This chain joins TRBV10-3 and TRBJ2-7, with no clear D. V was cut by 2 bases and J by 7 bases, with 15 bases left in between. The CDR3 extends over 14 amino acids. CDR1 is ENHRY and CDR2 is SYGVKD in the germline V gene. The CDR3 reads CAISEPERPREQYF. The CDR3 nucleotides read TGTGCCATCAGTGAGCCTGAGCGACCCCGAGAGCAGTACTTC.

This clone was recorded a few times. The genes are TRBV28 and TRBJ1-5; maybe TRBD1 (5 bases). V dropped 3 bases and J dropped 2 bases, with 11 bases sitting between them. Germline loops: CDR1 MDHEN, CDR2 SYDVKM. CDR3 length: 15 amino acids. This CDR3 reads CASSFAGSGNQPQHF. CDR3 coding DNA: TGTGCCAGCAGTTTTGCAGGGAGCGGCAATCAGCCCCAGCATTTT.

The V and J genes are TRBV6-1 and TRBJ1-1; D possibly corresponds to TRBD1 (6 bases). Germline CDR1 MNHNS, CDR2 SASEGT. The CDR3 is 11 amino acids. V was clipped by 6 bases and J by 6 bases, with 8 bases between them. The CDR3 DNA is TGTGCCAGCAGCCAGGGGTCTGAAGCTTTCTTT. Translated, it gives CASSQGSEAFF.

The V call is TRBV19, the J call TRBJ2-3, with TRBD1 identical over 9 bases. Germline lookup yields CDR1 LNHDA and CDR2 SQIVND (reference sequence). V shed 5 bases and J 13 bases; nucleotides not matched to a gene: 4. This CDR3 has 11 amino acids. The CDR3 DNA follows: TGTGCCAGTAGTTCGGGACAGGGAGAGTATTTT. This codes for CASSSGQGEYF. The variable domain in full, completed from reference TRBV19 and TRBJ2-3, reads DGGITQSPKYLFRKEGQNVTLSCEQNLNHDAMYWYRQDPGQGLRLIYYSQIVNDFQKGDIAEGYSVSREKKESFPLTVTSAQKNPTAFYLCASSSGQGEYFGPGTRLTVL.

With respect to this clone: Within the sample, other DNA sequences also encode this same CDR3. The rearrangement links TRBV11-2 to TRBJ1-2; the D is unclear. The germline V and J ends were trimmed by 9 bases and 7 bases, with 15 bases remaining between them. The CDR3 extends over 12 amino acids. Germline V gives CDR1 SGHAT, CDR2 FQNNGV. The CDR3 DNA reads TGTGCCAGTAGCCCGAGGTCGGCTGGCTACACCTTC. As protein: CASSPRSAGYTF.

The rearrangement uses TRBV29-1 and TRBJ2-2; weak D call: TRBD1 (5 bases). The CDR3 covers 13 residues. Germline loops: CDR1 SQVTM, CDR2 ANQGSEA. V shed 3 bases and J shed 0 bases, with 5 bases lying between them. The CDR3 region has the DNA TGCAGCGTTGACAGGGCGAACACCGGGGAGCTGTTTTTT. It translates to CSVDRANTGELFF.

J is TRBJ2-3 and V is TRBV4-2; 8 bases line up with TRBD2. Germline CDR1 and CDR2: LGHNA and YNFKEQ. The CDR3 has 17 residues. The V segment lost 0 bases and the J segment 3 bases; nucleotides outside the gene matches: 8. The CDR3 DNA sequence: TGTGCCAGCAGCCAAGATCTCGCGGGAGGAGGGACAGATACGCAGTATTTT. This translates into CASSQDLAGGGTDTQYF.

The chain carries TRBV10-3 and TRBJ2-2; 14 positions agree with TRBD2. The CDR3 has 17 residues. CDR1 ENHRY and CDR2 SYGVKD come from the germline V gene. With 10 bases clipped from V and 2 bases from J, the junction kept 9 bases outside the gene matches. The CDR3 here is CATLGLAGEANTGELFF. DNA of the CDR3: TGTGCCACACTGGGACTAGCGGGAGAGGCCAACACCGGGGAGCTGTTTTTT.

The chain joins TRBV20-1 to TRBJ2-1, with unresolved D. Trimming stripped 3 bases from V and 6 bases from J, with 6 bases between. Germline V gene sequence: CDR1 DFQATT, CDR2 SNEGSKA (reference sequence). This CDR3 is built from 11 residues. In DNA, the CDR3 is TGCAGTGCTAGTAACGTCAATGAGCAGTTCTTC. This codes for CSASNVNEQFF.

The J gene is TRBJ2-3, the V gene TRBV6-5; weak D call: TRBD2 (5 bases). The CDR3 covers 13 residues. Germline loops: CDR1 MNHEY, CDR2 SVGAGI. Deletions cut 9 bases from V and 0 bases from J, with 10 bases between. CDR3 residues: CASLGGSTDTQYF. In DNA, the CDR3 is TGTGCCAGTCTCGGCGGGAGCACAGATACGCAGTATTTT.